What follows are 5 T cell receptor beta chains derived from one specimen sequenced in a study of blood T cell repertoires in COVID-19. Using immunoSEQ multiplex PCR, the repertoire was profiled, and TCRdb retains in-frame clones only, with some absent. The sample yields about 250,000 clones, 70% to 90% seen once. Sequencing was done on a sample of peripheral blood. These receptors all come from a man between 18 and 29 years old with active or convalescent COVID-19.

This chain joins TRBV6-6 and TRBJ1-2; the D is unclear. V was shortened by 2 bases and J by 4 bases, with 5 bases between the two germline ends. Germline-derived CDR1 and CDR2 are MNHNY and SVGAGI (reference sequence). The CDR3 contains 12 residues. The CDR3 nucleotides are TGTGCCAGCAGTTACGAGAGCTATGGCTACACCTTC. Protein sequence: CASSYESYGYTF.

V gene TRBV7-8 combines with J gene TRBJ1-1; D remains ambiguous. Looked up from germline, CDR1 is SGHVS and CDR2 is FQNEAQ. The CDR3 has 11 amino acids. With 1 base removed from V and 8 bases from J, the gap between germline ends came to 5 bases. CDR3 protein: CASSLGREAFF. For the CDR3, the DNA is TGTGCCAGCAGCTTAGGCAGGGAAGCTTTCTTT.

This chain connects TRBV7-9 to TRBJ2-1; the D gene is possibly TRBD2 (6 bases). The CDR3 length is 14 residues. Germline assignment: CDR1 SEHNR and CDR2 FQNEAQ (reference sequence). Trimming took 2 bases from V and 8 from J, leaving 13 bases between them. The CDR3 DNA reads TGTGCCAGCAGCTTAAGTTGGACTATCGATGAGCAGTTCTTC. Its protein is CASSLSWTIDEQFF.

This chain joins TRBV5-4 and TRBJ2-7; the match to TRBD1 covers 7 bases. CDR3 size: 15 residues. V lost 3 bases to trimming and J lost 4 bases; unmatched junction nucleotides: 10. Germline V gives CDR1 SGHNT, CDR2 YYREEE (reference sequence). CDR3: CASSSGPRTGYEQYF. DNA of the CDR3: TGTGCCAGCAGCTCGGGTCCGCGGACAGGATACGAGCAGTACTTC.

The count of this clone is one. The chain carries TRBV19 and TRBJ1-5; TRBD1 matches 7 bases. The V segment lost 6 bases and the J segment 4 bases; nucleotides outside the gene matches: 9. The CDR3 is 15 residues long. CDR1 and CDR2 (germline): LNHDA, SQIVND (reference sequence). CDR3 residues: CASRAGGGFNQPQHF. DNA of the CDR3: TGTGCCAGTAGGGCAGGGGGAGGTTTTAATCAGCCCCAGCATTTT.